The 15 T cell receptor beta chains in this list originate from one sample, sequenced in a study of shared clonotypes between healthy human individuals. The assay was immunoSEQ multiplex PCR, and TCRdb's table has in-frame clones only and misses some. The sample carries approximately 340,000 clones, around 72% recorded once. Sequencing was done on a sample of memory CD4+ T cells sorted from blood. The subset: CD45RA-negative fraction. These receptors originate from a man between 25 and 39 years old in good health.

The chain links TRBV7-6 to TRBJ2-1; 9 bases line up with TRBD1. In germline, CDR1 is SGHVS, CDR2 FNYEAQ. V lost 5 bases, J lost 7 bases, and 9 bases stayed unmatched. CDR3 length: 15 residues. The CDR3 DNA follows: TGTGCCAGCAGCCCCGGGACAGGGCAATATAATGAGCAGTTCTTC. Protein sequence: CASSPGTGQYNEQFF.

This rearrangement joins TRBV5-1 to TRBJ1-1; 11 bases are a match to TRBD1. V lost 4 bases, J lost 5 bases, and 4 bases stayed unmatched. Germline CDR1 SGHRS, CDR2 YFSETQ. CDR3 size: 14 residues. The CDR3 here is CASSGTGGRTEAFF. Written as DNA, the CDR3 is TGCGCCAGCAGCGGGACAGGGGGTAGGACTGAAGCTTTCTTT.

V is TRBV5-1 and J is TRBJ2-3; 12 nucleotides line up with TRBD2. Germline V lookup: CDR1 SGHRS, CDR2 YFSETQ. V lost 7 bases to trimming and J lost 6 bases; unmatched junction nucleotides: 9. The CDR3 loop spans 15 amino acids. The CDR3 loop reads CASSTSGSKGDTQYF. Written as DNA, the CDR3 is TGCGCCAGCTCGACTAGCGGGAGTAAAGGGGATACGCAGTATTTT.

This chain links TRBV7-2 with TRBJ2-1, with 7 bases that match TRBD1. Trimming took 4 bases from V and 0 from J; bases not matched to a gene: 3. This CDR3 contains 15 residues. Germline V gene data show CDR1 as SGHTA and CDR2 as FQGNSA. The CDR3 sequence: CASSSRGSSYNEQFF. The CDR3 bases are TGTGCCAGCAGCTCCAGGGGGAGCTCCTACAATGAGCAGTTCTTC.

This clone occurred many times. The chain has TRBV6-5 and TRBJ2-2; a weak D match, TRBD2 (5 bases). The CDR3 is 14 amino acids. CDR1 is MNHEY, CDR2 SVGAGI, per germline. Trimming pared 7 bases from V and 5 bases from J, leaving 14 bases between. The CDR3 loop is CASNPGGYTGELFF. CDR3 sequence (DNA): TGTGCCAGCAATCCGGGCGGGTATACCGGGGAGCTGTTTTTT.

This chain joins TRBV27 and TRBJ2-1; the D is unclear. The CDR3 is made up of 13 amino acids. Trimming stripped 5 bases from V and 7 bases from J, with 12 bases between. Per the germline V gene, CDR1 is MNHEY and CDR2 is SMNVEV (reference sequence). CDR3 coding DNA: TGTGCCAGCAGTCGTCGGAGTATGAATGAGCAGTTCTTC. It encodes CASSRRSMNEQFF.

This rearrangement joins TRBV30 to TRBJ2-7; 13 bases are a match to TRBD2. The CDR3 spans 14 residues. Germline CDR1 reads GTSNPN; CDR2 reads SVGIG (reference sequence). V lost 1 base and J lost 3; bases outside the gene matches: 0. The CDR3 loop reads CAWSGTSGSYEQYF. The DNA for the CDR3 is TGTGCCTGGAGTGGGACTAGCGGGAGCTACGAGCAGTACTTC.

The chain is built from TRBV4-1 and TRBJ2-1; D unclear. CDR1 is MGHRA, CDR2 YSYEKL, per germline. This CDR3 region has 13 residues. V lost 1 base and J 4 bases, leaving 5 bases between the germline ends. CDR3 sequence (DNA): TGCGCCAGCAGCCAAGGGCTATACAATGAGCAGTTCTTC. This gives the protein CASSQGLYNEQFF.

V is TRBV5-4 and J is TRBJ2-7; 10 nucleotides match TRBD2. With V trimmed by 2 bases and J by 4 bases, 9 bases remained unmatched. Germline CDR1 and CDR2: SGHNT and YYREEE (reference sequence). This CDR3 comprises 16 residues. The chain's CDR3 is CASSFGAGGPAYEQYF. DNA for the CDR3: TGTGCCAGCAGCTTTGGAGCGGGAGGGCCCGCATACGAGCAGTACTTC. Full variable domain (missing parts from reference TRBV5-4 and TRBJ2-7): ETGVTQSPTHLIKTRGQQVTLRCSSQSGHNTVSWYQQALGQGPQFIFQYYREEENGRGNFPPRFSGLQFPNYSSELNVNALELDDSALYLCASSFGAGGPAYEQYFGPGTRLTVT.

This clone occurred a few times. The V and J genes are TRBV2 and TRBJ2-3; no firm D call. Germline values: CDR1 SNHLY, CDR2 FYNNEI. The ends were cut back, 6 bases at V and 6 bases at J, with 7 bases in the middle. The CDR3 contains 11 residues. CDR3 amino acids: CASRYFDTQYF. The CDR3 DNA reads as TGTGCCAGCAGGTACTTTGATACGCAGTATTTT.

The CDR3: CASTLRTGGYEQYF. CDR3 sequence (DNA): TGTGCCAGCACCCTCAGGACAGGGGGCTACGAGCAGTACTTC. The V gene is TRBV6-5, the J gene TRBJ2-7, with 10 bases fitting TRBD1. Germline values: CDR1 MNHEY, CDR2 SVGAGI. Germline trimming cut 7 bases from V and 3 bases from J; bases unmatched to any gene: 6. The CDR3 totals 14 residues.

This chain connects TRBV9 to TRBJ2-7; D possibly corresponds to TRBD2 (5 bases). Per the germline V gene, CDR1 is SGDLS and CDR2 is YYNGEE. The CDR3 consists of 14 residues. Between the trimmed V and J ends, which lost 2 bases and 0 bases, there was a span of 9 bases. CDR3 in amino acids: CASSVGGSSYEQYF. As DNA, the CDR3 is TGTGCCAGCAGCGTGGGTGGGAGCTCCTACGAGCAGTACTTC.

This chain links TRBV28 with TRBJ2-3; D is ambiguous. The germline CDR1 and CDR2 sequences are MDHEN and SYDVKM. Trimming pared 2 bases from V and 4 bases from J, leaving 13 bases between. This CDR3 is 15 amino acids long. The CDR3 nucleotides read TGTGCCAGCAGTTTACGGCTGAGTGGGGCAGATACGCAGTATTTT. Its protein product is CASSLRLSGADTQYF.

The sample holds many counts of this clone. The chain employs TRBV5-1 and TRBJ2-5; D gene ambiguous. Germline V gene data show CDR1 as SGHRS and CDR2 as YFSETQ. The V end was cut by 5 bases, the J end by 2 bases, with 10 bases between. This CDR3 contains 13 residues. CDR3 protein: CASRSLPQETQYF. For the CDR3, the DNA is TGCGCCAGCAGATCACTTCCACAAGAGACCCAGTACTTC.

The chain carries TRBV18 and TRBJ2-7; 8 bases fit TRBD2. V dropped 5 bases and J dropped 0; count of bases not matched to a gene: 9. CDR1 is KGHSH, CDR2 LQKENI, per germline. The CDR3 length is 16 residues. Here the CDR3 reads CASSTRAGVSSYEQYF. CDR3 DNA sequence: TGTGCCAGCTCAACGCGAGCGGGAGTCAGCTCCTACGAGCAGTACTTC. Full variable domain (remainder filled in from reference TRBV18 and TRBJ2-7): NAGVMQNPRHLVRRRGQEARLRCSPMKGHSHVYWYRQLPEEGLKFMVYLQKENIIDESGMPKERFSAEFPKEGPSILRIQQVVRGDSAAYFCASSTRAGVSSYEQYFGPGTRLTVT.